This TCR beta chain emerged from a study of blood T cell repertoires in COVID-19. On the study more broadly: The origin of the acute and convalescent COVID-19 samples was the United States, Italy and Spain. The cDNA or gDNA used as material had been derived from T cells, B-cell-depleted T cells, or PBMCs.

Trimming removed 1 base from V and 6 bases from J; junction bases left unmatched: 5. The CDR3 runs to 15 residues. Germline CDR1 is MDHEN and CDR2 is SYDVKM. In the original processing: Scientists estimated how many nucleated cells there were by amplifying reference gene primers. Assay: immunoSEQ multiplex PCR; the TCRdb copy retains only in-frame clones and omits some. The D gene and trimming were derived from the DNA, and the V and J assignments and clone size from that table. The sample includes some 150,000 clones, approximately 90% of them seen just once. The J gene is TRBJ2-2, the V gene TRBV28; 7 bases map to TRBD1. The sample taken for sequencing was peripheral blood. The sequence derives from a woman in her thirties or forties with acute or convalescent COVID-19. The CDR3 loop is CASSLSDRDAGELFF. The DNA for the CDR3 is TGTGCCAGCAGTTTATCCGACAGGGACGCCGGGGAGCTGTTTTTT.